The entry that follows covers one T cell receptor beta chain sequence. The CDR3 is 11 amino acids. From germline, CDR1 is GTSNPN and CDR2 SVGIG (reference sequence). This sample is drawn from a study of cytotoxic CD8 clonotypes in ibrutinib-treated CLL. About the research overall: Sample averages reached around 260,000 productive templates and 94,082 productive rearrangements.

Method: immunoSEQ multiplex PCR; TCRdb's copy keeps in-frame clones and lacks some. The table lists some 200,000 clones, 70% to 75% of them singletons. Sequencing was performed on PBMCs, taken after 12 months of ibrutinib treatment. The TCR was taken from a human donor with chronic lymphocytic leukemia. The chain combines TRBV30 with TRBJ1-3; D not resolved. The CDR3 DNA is TGTGGTGTACTCTCTGGAAACACCATATATTTT. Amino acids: CGVLSGNTIYF.